This T cell receptor beta chain was captured by sequencing in a study of blood T cell repertoires in COVID-19. Sequenced by immunoSEQ multiplex PCR; TCRdb stores in-frame clones only, minus some. The table lists 220,000 or so clones, about 91% of them singletons. The CDR3 contains 13 residues. V lost 2 bases and J lost 7, with 11 bases in between. CDR1 and CDR2 (germline): SEHNR, FQNEAQ (reference sequence). The clonotype originates from a woman in her forties or fifties with acute COVID-19. The genes are TRBV7-9 and TRBJ2-5; a possible D gene is TRBD2 (6 bases). The source material was PBMCs or T cells enriched from blood (not recorded which). The CDR3 nucleotides are TGTGCCAGCAGCTTACAGCTGGGGGGGACCCAGTACTTC. Its translation: CASSLQLGGTQYF.